This paragraph covers one TCR beta chain sequence. The CDR3 spans 15 residues. Germline loops: CDR1 SNHLY, CDR2 FYNNEI. Trimming removed 3 bases from V and 10 bases from J; junction bases left unmatched: 9. The repertoire was sequenced with immunoSEQ multiplex PCR; TCRdb's copy has only in-frame clones and lacks some. The sample comprises 300,000 to 400,000 clones, approximately 82% of which are singletons, and under 3% rests with the top ten. This sample is part of a study of blood T cell repertoires in COVID-19. Across the study: Italy, Spain and the United States were the sources of the convalescent and acute COVID-19 samples. T cells, B-cell-depleted T cells, or PBMCs provided the cDNA or gDNA that served as material.

V and J are TRBV2 and TRBJ2-1, with TRBD2 identical over 10 bases. The TCR comes from a man between 25 and 39 years old with active or convalescent COVID-19. Sequencing was carried out using peripheral blood. Written as DNA, the CDR3 is TGTGCCAGCAGTGATGGGGCTAGCGGGAGAGGGGAGCAGTTCTTC. Its protein is CASSDGASGRGEQFF.